This T cell receptor beta chain originates from a study of blood T cells in healthy people across ages. Points from the study as a whole: Reliance upon unsorted PBMCs precluded definitive naive versus antigen-experienced comparison.

A second roughly 6 to 11 cycle PCR used barcoded and J-beta primers. TCRdb ran MiXCR on the 5' RACE reads and lists one entry per CDR3 protein. The table lists hundreds of thousands of distinct CDR3 sequences, around 48% of them singletons. V lost 8 bases to trimming and J lost 6 bases, with 17 bases between them. The CDR3 has 14 amino acids. In germline, CDR1 is LGHNA, CDR2 YSLEER. Note on this clonotype: The target antigen is unknown.

The sequence was collected from an older man in good health. J is TRBJ2-1 and V is TRBV4-3, with D possibly TRBD2 on 7 matching bases. Sequenced input: blood. This CDR3 is CASGHWGGTNEQFF. For the CDR3, the DNA is TGCGCCAGCGGTCATTGGGGGGGCACCAATGAGCAGTTCTTC.